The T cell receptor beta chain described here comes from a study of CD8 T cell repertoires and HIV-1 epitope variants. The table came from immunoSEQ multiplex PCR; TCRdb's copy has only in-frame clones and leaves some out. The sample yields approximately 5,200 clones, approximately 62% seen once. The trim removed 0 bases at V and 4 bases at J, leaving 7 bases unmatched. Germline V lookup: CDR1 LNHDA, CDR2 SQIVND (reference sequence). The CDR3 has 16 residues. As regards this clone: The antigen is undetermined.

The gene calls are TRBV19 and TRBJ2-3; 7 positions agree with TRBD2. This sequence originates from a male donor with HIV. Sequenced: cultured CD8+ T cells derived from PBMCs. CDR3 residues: CASSIDTGGWADTQYF. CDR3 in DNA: TGTGCCAGTAGTATAGATACGGGAGGCTGGGCAGATACGCAGTATTTT.